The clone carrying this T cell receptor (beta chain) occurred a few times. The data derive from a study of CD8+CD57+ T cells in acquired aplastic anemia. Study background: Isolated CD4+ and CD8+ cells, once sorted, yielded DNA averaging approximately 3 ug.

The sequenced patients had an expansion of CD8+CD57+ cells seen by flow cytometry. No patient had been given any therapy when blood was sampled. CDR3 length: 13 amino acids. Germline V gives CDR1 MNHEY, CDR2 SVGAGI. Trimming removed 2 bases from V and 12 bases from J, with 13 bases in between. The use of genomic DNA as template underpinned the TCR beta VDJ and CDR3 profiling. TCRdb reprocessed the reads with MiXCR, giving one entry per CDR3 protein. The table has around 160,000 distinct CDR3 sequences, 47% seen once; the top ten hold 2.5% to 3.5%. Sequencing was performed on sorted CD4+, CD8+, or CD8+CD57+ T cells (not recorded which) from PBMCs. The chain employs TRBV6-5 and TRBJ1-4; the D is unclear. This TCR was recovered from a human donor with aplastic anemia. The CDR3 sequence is CASSYKSYNELFF. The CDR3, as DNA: TGTGCCAGCAGTTACAAATCCTACAATGAACTGTTTTTT.